This TCR beta chain was captured by sequencing in a study of blood T cell repertoires in COVID-19. Germline CDR1 reads SQVTM; CDR2 reads ANQGSEA. V shed 3 bases and J 9 bases; nucleotides not matched to a gene: 17. The CDR3 sequence is 16 residues long. Profiled with immunoSEQ multiplex PCR; TCRdb holds only in-frame clones, not every one. The sample lists more than 300,000 clones, 86% occurring once. The sample consisted of PBMCs or T cells enriched from blood (not recorded which). The sequence derives from a woman younger than 35 who had recovered from COVID-19. This sequence joins TRBV29-1 and TRBJ2-5; TRBD2 matches 9 bases. CDR3 DNA sequence: TGCAGCGTTGAGGGCCTCGGACTAGCGACAGATTATGCCCAGTACTTC. This encodes CSVEGLGLATDYAQYF. Combining the CDR3 with reference TRBV29-1 and TRBJ2-5 gives the whole variable domain SAVISQKPSRDICQRGTSLTIQCQVDSQVTMMFWYRQQPGQSLTLIATANQGSEATYESGFVIDKFPISRPNLTFSTLTVSNMSPEDSSIYLCSVEGLGLATDYAQYFGPGTRLLVL.